This TCR beta chain came from a study of molecular identifiers for immune sequencing clone quantification. Study as a whole: In replicates, RNA from roughly 20,000 or 100,000 naive CD8 cells was split five ways, four sequenced.

Naive CD8 sequencing libraries were generated from approximately 20,000 to 1,000,000 sorted cells, with 10%, 30% or 50% RNA as input. When naive CD8 T cells were sorted, they were gated as CD8+CD4-CCR7+CD45RA+. The CDR3 runs to 15 residues. V shed 5 bases, J shed 1 base, and the junction held 6 bases outside the gene matches. Bulk TCR libraries used previously described methods and listed TCR primers. In TCRdb, the PCR reads were re-called with MiXCR into one record per CDR3 protein. The sample lists 400,000 to 600,000 distinct CDR3 sequences; around 25% were seen once. The chain recombines TRBV12-3 or TRBV12-4 with TRBJ1-1; 8 bases map to TRBD1. This TCR was recovered from a human donor in good health. Some libraries in this study had Jurkat cell RNA spiked in. The material sequenced was naive CD8+ T cells from blood, with Jurkat cell RNA spiked in. Subset given: FACS-sorted CD8+CD4-CCR7+CD45RA+ naive T cells. CDR3 coding DNA: TGTGCCAGCAGTCTGACAGGGGCGAGGAACACTGAAGCTTTCTTT. Amino acids: CASSLTGARNTEAFF.